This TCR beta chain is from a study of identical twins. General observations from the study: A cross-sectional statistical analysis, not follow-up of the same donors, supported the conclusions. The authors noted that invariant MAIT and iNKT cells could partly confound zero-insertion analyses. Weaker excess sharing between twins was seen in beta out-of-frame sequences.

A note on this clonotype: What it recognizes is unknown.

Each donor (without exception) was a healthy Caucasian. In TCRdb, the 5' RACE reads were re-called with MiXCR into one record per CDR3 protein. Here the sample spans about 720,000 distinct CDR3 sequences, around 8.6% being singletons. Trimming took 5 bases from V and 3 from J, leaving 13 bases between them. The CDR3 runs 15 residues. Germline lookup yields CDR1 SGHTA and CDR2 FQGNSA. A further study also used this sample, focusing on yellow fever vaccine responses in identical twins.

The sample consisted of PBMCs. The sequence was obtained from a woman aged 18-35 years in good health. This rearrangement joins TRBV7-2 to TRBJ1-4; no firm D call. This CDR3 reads CASSPRPAANEKLFF. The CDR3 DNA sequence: TGTGCCAGCAGCCCCAGACCTGCAGCTAATGAAAAACTGTTTTTT. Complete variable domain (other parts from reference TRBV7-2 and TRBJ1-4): GAGVSQSPSNKVTEKGKDVELRCDPISGHTALYWYRQSLGQGLEFLIYFQGNSAPDKSGLPSDRFSAERTGGSVSTLTIQRTQQEDSAVYLCASSPRPAANEKLFFGSGTQLSVL.